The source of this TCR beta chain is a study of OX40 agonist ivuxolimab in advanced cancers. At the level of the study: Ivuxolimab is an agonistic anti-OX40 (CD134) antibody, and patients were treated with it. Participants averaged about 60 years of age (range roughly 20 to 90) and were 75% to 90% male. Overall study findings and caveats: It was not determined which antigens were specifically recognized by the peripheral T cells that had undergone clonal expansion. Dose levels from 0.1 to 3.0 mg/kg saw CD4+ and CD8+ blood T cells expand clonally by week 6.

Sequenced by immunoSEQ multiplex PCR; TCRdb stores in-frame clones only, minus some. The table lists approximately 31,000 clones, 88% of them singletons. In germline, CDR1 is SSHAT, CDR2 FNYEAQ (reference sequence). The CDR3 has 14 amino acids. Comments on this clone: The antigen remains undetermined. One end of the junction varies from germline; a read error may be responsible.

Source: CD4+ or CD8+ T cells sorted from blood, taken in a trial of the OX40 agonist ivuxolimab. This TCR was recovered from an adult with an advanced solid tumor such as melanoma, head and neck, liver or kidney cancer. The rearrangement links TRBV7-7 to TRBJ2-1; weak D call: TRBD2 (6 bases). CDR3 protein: CASSLGTEGYEQFF. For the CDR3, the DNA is TGTGCTAGCAGCTTAGGGACGGAGGGATATGAGCAGTTCTTC.